This TCR beta chain was observed in a study of CD8+CD57+ T cells in acquired aplastic anemia. Only a few counts were recorded for this clonotype. The antigen is undetermined. Given a much more abundant clone one base away, this may be a read error. This CDR3 has 14 amino acids. Using genomic DNA as the template, TCR beta VDJ and CDR3 profiling was carried out. One entry per CDR3 protein results from TCRdb running MiXCR on the reads. The sample holds 200,000 to 250,000 distinct CDR3 sequences, around half seen once. Previously, flow cytometry had revealed CD8+CD57+ cell expansion in the patients chosen for sequencing. Sampling of blood occurred while the patients had still received no therapy. Findings and caveats of the study: Patients and controls had CD8+ Simpson's diversity values that were not significantly distinct. The number of CD8+ CDR3 sequences shared by patients and controls was twenty-nine.

This chain joins TRBV12-3 or TRBV12-4 and TRBJ2-1, with TRBD1 as a possible D gene (6 bases). This TCR derives from a human donor with aplastic anemia. Sequenced input: sorted CD4+, CD8+, or CD8+CD57+ T cells (not recorded which) from PBMCs. DNA of the CDR3: TGTGCCAGCGCGTTAACAGGGACCTACAATGTGCAGTTCTTC. Translated: CASALTGTYNVQFF.